This T cell receptor beta chain stems from a study of graft-versus-host responses after intestinal transplantation. Study information: Each transplant was multivisceral, liver-intestinal, or isolated intestinal. All recipients got anti-thymocyte globulin induction, then tacrolimus and steroids for 2 to 4 years. Study-wide points: Allografts from individuals with graft-donor T cell macrochimerism displayed high graft-versus-host to host-versus-graft clonal ratios. Researchers found GvH clones in recipient marrow, and some showed up first in ileum or blood.

Sequencing was performed with immunoSEQ multiplex PCR; in TCRdb, only in-frame clones are kept and a portion is missing. The sample contains tens of thousands of clones, 93% of which appear only once. Germline CDR1 and CDR2: SGDLS and YYNGEE. V lost 3 bases, J lost 0 bases, and 8 bases lay in between. The CDR3 is 14 amino acids. As regards this clone: Antigen unknown.

The chain uses TRBV9 and TRBJ2-3; TRBD1 might be the D (6 bases). The sequence came from a human donor who was the organ donor for an intestinal transplant. The specimen comprised unstimulated CD8+ T cells sorted from spleen or lymph node cells, sampled before transplant. The CDR3 bases are TGTGCCAGCAGCGCAACAGGGAGCACAGATACGCAGTATTTT. Translated: CASSATGSTDTQYF. The full variable domain, completed using reference TRBV9 and TRBJ2-3, is DSGVTQTPKHLITATGQRVTLRCSPRSGDLSVYWYQQSLDQGLQFLIQYYNGEERAKGNILERFSAQQFPDLHSELNLSSLELGDSALYFCASSATGSTDTQYFGPGTRLTVL.